Each of the 17 T cell receptor beta chains below was sequenced from the same sample in a study of T cell repertoires in aging, cancer and after chemotherapy (dated by TCRdb to between 2019 and 2020). TCR beta rearrangements were amplified from genomic DNA isolated from peripheral blood, not from sorted cells or RNA. Sequencing was carried out with an Illumina MiSeq. Rearranged TRB sequences spanning V, D and J segments were amplified by multiplex touch-down PCR using a mixed TRB-A/B primer pool. The raw public reads went through TCRdb reprocessing: fastp at Q25, MiXCR clone calling, in-frame beta chains kept. Each CDR3 protein gets just one entry, which takes the most common genes and DNA from the rows behind it. In all, the sample holds roughly 1,100 distinct CDR3 sequences, and around 15% of those were seen once. Together, the top ten hold approximately 17% of the sample. Sequenced: blood. These receptors all stem from a human donor with a solid tumor.

Points on this clonotype: At one end, the junction sequence differs from germline, possibly due to a read error. V is TRBV7-7 and J is TRBJ2-7; D might be TRBD1 or TRBD2, each matching 7 bases. CDR3 size: 14 residues. The germline CDR1 and CDR2 sequences are SSHAT and FNYEAQ (reference sequence). The CDR3: CASSLGGGDSEQYF. The CDR3 DNA reads TGTGCTAGCAGCTTAGGGGGGGGGGACAGCGAGCAGTACTTC.

The chain has TRBV19 and TRBJ2-7; TRBD1 aligns across 10 bases. J was trimmed by 5 bases and V by 7 bases; bases with no gene match: 5. CDR3 length equals 13 residues. Germline CDR1 and CDR2: LNHDA and SQIVND (reference sequence). The CDR3 here is CASIRQGANEQYF. CDR3 bases: TGTGCCAGTATTCGACAGGGGGCGAACGAGCAGTACTTC.

On this clonotype itself: Since a much larger clone is just one base distant, this may be a read error. The V call is TRBV5-6, the J call TRBJ1-2; D possibly corresponds to TRBD1 (6 bases). Germline V gene lookup returns CDR1 SGHDT and CDR2 YYEEEE. The germline V and J ends were trimmed by 1 base and 9 bases, with 16 bases remaining between them. The CDR3 has 14 residues. The CDR3 sequence is CASSLSNREFSYTF. Here the CDR3 DNA reads TGTGCCAGCAGCTTGAGTAACAGGGAGTTTAGCTACACCTTC.

This clonotype has just a few counts. The rearrangement uses TRBV13 and TRBJ1-1; D remains ambiguous. Germline CDR1 is PRHDT and CDR2 is FYEKMQ (reference sequence). The CDR3 runs 15 residues. Trimming took 1 base from V and 7 from J, leaving 16 bases between them. In nucleotides, the CDR3 is TGTGCCAGCAGCTTAGTTCAAAGTCATCGGGTTGAAGCTTTCTTT. Protein: CASSLVQSHRVEAFF.

The V call is TRBV7-2, the J call TRBJ1-2; tentatively, D is TRBD1 (6 bases). Germline V gives CDR1 SGHTA, CDR2 FQGNSA. V lost 9 bases, J lost 8 bases, and 19 bases lay in between. The CDR3 is made up of 13 amino acids. DNA for the CDR3: TGTGCCAGTAGACGAAGGGGGGTAGAGGGCTACACCTTC. Translated: CASRRRGVEGYTF. The whole variable domain, remainder taken from reference TRBV7-2 and TRBJ1-2, is GAGVSQSPSNKVTEKGKDVELRCDPISGHTALYWYRQSLGQGLEFLIYFQGNSAPDKSGLPSDRFSAERTGGSVSTLTIQRTQQEDSAVYLCASRRRGVEGYTFGSGTRLTVV.

The V and J genes are TRBV5-1 and TRBJ2-2, with 8 bases matching TRBD2. The CDR3 is made up of 16 amino acids. The germline V gene has CDR1 SGHRS and CDR2 YFSETQ. V gave up 3 bases and J gave up 6 bases; unmatched junction bases: 10. CDR3 amino acids: CASSYFRGGMAGELFF. The CDR3 region has the DNA TGCGCCAGCAGCTATTTTCGGGGGGGAATGGCCGGGGAGCTGTTTTTT.

Comments on this clonotype: A much larger clonotype is one base distant, so this may be a read error. The rearrangement joins TRBV27 to TRBJ2-1; TRBD2 is a possible D gene (5 bases). The better agreement between TRBJ2-7 and the DNA end casts doubt on the J call. The CDR3 spans 12 residues. The germline V gene has CDR1 MNHEY and CDR2 SMNVEV (reference sequence). The DNA for the CDR3 is TGTGCCAGCAGTGGTGGGGAGATTGAGCAGTACTTC. This gives the protein CASSGGEIEQYF.

This rearrangement joins TRBV14 to TRBJ1-2; tentatively, D is TRBD1 (6 bases). CDR1 is SGHDN and CDR2 is FVKESK in the germline V gene. This CDR3 spans 15 amino acids. V was shortened by 2 bases and J by 8 bases, with 18 bases between the two germline ends. The CDR3 region is CASSQYTGSSSGYTF. As DNA, the CDR3 is TGTGCCAGCAGCCAATATACAGGGTCTTCCTCCGGCTACACCTTC.

The rearrangement links TRBV5-6 to TRBJ2-1; 7 bases align to TRBD1. Per the germline V gene, CDR1 is SGHDT and CDR2 is YYEEEE. V dropped 4 bases and J dropped 8; count of bases not matched to a gene: 9. The CDR3 is 14 residues long. The CDR3 bases are TGTGCCAGCAGCGGAGTAAACAGGGGTGATGAGCAGTTCTTC. Encoded protein: CASSGVNRGDEQFF.

The table lists this clonotype with a few counts. The chain has TRBV15 and TRBJ2-5; TRBD1 matches at 7 bases. CDR1 LNHNV and CDR2 YYDKDF come from the germline V gene (reference sequence). The length of the CDR3 is 14 residues. V lost 3 bases, J lost 5 bases, and 6 bases stayed unmatched. CDR3 loop: CATSRRGGGETQYF. The CDR3 DNA follows: TGTGCCACCAGCAGGCGAGGGGGCGGGGAGACCCAGTACTTC. Based on the CDR3 plus reference TRBV15 and TRBJ2-5, the full variable domain is DAMVIQNPRYQVTQFGKPVTLSCSQTLNHNVMYWYQQKSSQAPKLLFHYYDKDFNNEADTPDNFQSRRPNTSFCFLDIRSPGLGDTAMYLCATSRRGGGETQYFGPGTRLLVL.

The V gene is TRBV27, the J gene TRBJ2-1; D perhaps matches TRBD1 (6 bases). The V end lost 3 bases, the J end lost 3 bases, and 15 bases lay between the germline ends. Germline loops: CDR1 MNHEY, CDR2 SMNVEV (reference sequence). This CDR3 region has 16 residues. In DNA form, the CDR3 reads TGTGCCAGCAGTTTGGGGGCAGGCCCCCTCTACAATGAGCAGTTCTTC. This encodes CASSLGAGPLYNEQFF.

The gene calls are TRBV13 and TRBJ1-3, with a tentative D call TRBD1 (5 bases). This CDR3 region has 17 residues. V lost 3 bases to trimming and J lost 0 bases, with 15 bases between them. Germline CDR1 reads PRHDT; CDR2 reads FYEKMQ (reference sequence). CDR3 protein: CASSLGGRGNSGNTIYF. CDR3 DNA sequence: TGTGCCAGCAGCTTGGGGGGGAGGGGAAACTCTGGAAACACCATATATTTT. The entire variable domain, with the rest obtained from reference TRBV13 and TRBJ1-3, is as follows: AAGVIQSPRHLIKEKRETATLKCYPIPRHDTVYWYQQGPGQDPQFLISFYEKMQSDKGSIPDRFSAQQFSDYHSELNMSSLELGDSALYFCASSLGGRGNSGNTIYFGEGSWLTVV.

This clonotype was counted a few times. The gene calls are TRBV6-4 and TRBJ1-6; D call uncertain. Germline CDR1 is MRHNA and CDR2 is SNTAGT. Trimming removed 10 bases from V and 12 bases from J, with 16 bases in between. The CDR3 spans 12 residues. For the CDR3, the DNA is TGTGCCACCCGGGCCTCCCTAGGACCCCTCCACTTT. It specifies CATRASLGPLHF.

The sample holds a few counts of this clonotype. The chain combines TRBV24-1 with TRBJ2-3, with 8 bases fitting TRBD2. The germline V gene encodes CDR1 KGHDR and CDR2 SFDVKD. Trimming removed 4 bases from V and 1 base from J; junction bases left unmatched: 3. This CDR3 is 15 amino acids long. CDR3 in DNA: TGTGCCACCAGTGACCCAGCGGGGGGCACAGATACGCAGTATTTT. Amino acids: CATSDPAGGTDTQYF.

The chain employs TRBV5-1 and TRBJ2-2; 11 bases map to TRBD1. Germline V CDR1 and CDR2: SGHRS, YFSETQ. The CDR3 sequence is 16 residues long. The V gene end was trimmed by 3 bases and the J gene end by 7 bases; junction bases not matched to a gene: 8. The CDR3 loop reads CASSSYRDRGNGELFF. The CDR3 nucleotides read TGCGCCAGCAGCTCGTATCGGGACAGGGGGAACGGGGAGCTGTTTTTT. Drawing the rest from reference TRBV5-1 and TRBJ2-2, the complete variable domain is KAGVTQTPRYLIKTRGQQVTLSCSPISGHRSVSWYQQTPGQGLQFLFEYFSETQRNKGNFPGRFSGRQFSNSRSEMNVSTLELGDSALYLCASSSYRDRGNGELFFGEGSRLTVL.

By sample share, this clonotype is medium-sized (0.01 to 0.1%). J is TRBJ2-5 and V is TRBV18; the D is unclear. Germline CDR1 reads KGHSH; CDR2 reads LQKENI. Trimming cost V 2 bases and J 5 bases, with 6 bases left between them. The CDR3 covers 12 residues. The chain's CDR3 is CASSPGPETQYF. As DNA, the CDR3 is TGTGCCAGCTCACCAGGGCCCGAGACCCAGTACTTC.

This clonotype has a handful of counts. The rearrangement links TRBV4-2 to TRBJ1-2; D ambiguous. CDR1 and CDR2 from the germline V gene are LGHNA and YNFKEQ. This CDR3 spans 14 amino acids. Trimming cost V 3 bases and J 5 bases, with 13 bases left between them. DNA of the CDR3: TGTGCCAGCAGCCAGGAAGACGGATTATATGGCTACACCTTC. It is translated as CASSQEDGLYGYTF.